This TCR beta chain derives from a study of T cells in Graves' hyperthyroidism and ophthalmopathy. Study-level points and caveats: Blood also contained most expanded thyroid clonotypes above 0.001.

The CDR3 length is 13 residues. CDR1 MDHEN and CDR2 SYDVKM come from the germline V gene. Trimming left V 5 bases short and J 3 bases short, with 11 bases between. Hyperthyroidism had been newly diagnosed in patients aged 18 to 65, and its duration was under 2 months. TCR beta CDR3 sequences were amplified from RNA transcripts. RT-PCR in the first round (using the HTBI primer set) targeted the TCR CDR3. One entry per CDR3 protein, called by TCRdb with MiXCR from the multiplex PCR reads. Altogether about 350,000 distinct CDR3 sequences are present, approximately 15% being singletons, with the ten largest covering approximately 23%. This clonotype was counted only a few times. Its antigen is not known.

The sample consisted of blood. This TCR came from a woman in her 30s with Graves' hyperthyroidism. The chain couples TRBV28 to TRBJ2-7, with TRBD1 as a possible D gene (6 bases). The CDR3 loop reads CASSLTQGYEQYF. DNA of the CDR3: TGTGCCAGCAGTCTAACACAGGGCTACGAGCAGTACTTC.